This T cell receptor (beta chain) stems from a study of cytomegalovirus exposure and HLA in healthy donors. Across the study: Earlier sequencing of 150 million to 200 million T cells yielded nearly 120 million unique TCR beta sequences.

Turning to this clone: Its cognate antigen is unknown.

Per germline, CDR1 MDHEN and CDR2 SYDVKM. The CDR3 runs 15 residues. Trimming removed 6 bases from V and 5 bases from J; junction bases left unmatched: 7. Study-level findings and limits: Donor immune exposure was known only as CMV serostatus. Most subjects had HLA-A and HLA-B alleles reportedly predicted accurately by TCR beta sequences.

Researchers ran the PCR with 60 Vbeta and 13 Jbeta primers. Measured with immunoSEQ multiplex PCR; TCRdb has only the in-frame clones, and not every one. The sample records over 100,000 clones, roughly 77% being singletons. Sequencing used PBMCs. The J gene is TRBJ2-1, the V gene TRBV28, with TRBD2 matching over 10 bases. The TCR was taken from a man aged 25 to 40 in good health and CMV-seronegative. The CDR3 loop reads CASSSSGRANNEQFF. The CDR3 DNA follows: TGTGCCAGCAGCTCCAGCGGGAGGGCCAACAATGAGCAGTTCTTC.